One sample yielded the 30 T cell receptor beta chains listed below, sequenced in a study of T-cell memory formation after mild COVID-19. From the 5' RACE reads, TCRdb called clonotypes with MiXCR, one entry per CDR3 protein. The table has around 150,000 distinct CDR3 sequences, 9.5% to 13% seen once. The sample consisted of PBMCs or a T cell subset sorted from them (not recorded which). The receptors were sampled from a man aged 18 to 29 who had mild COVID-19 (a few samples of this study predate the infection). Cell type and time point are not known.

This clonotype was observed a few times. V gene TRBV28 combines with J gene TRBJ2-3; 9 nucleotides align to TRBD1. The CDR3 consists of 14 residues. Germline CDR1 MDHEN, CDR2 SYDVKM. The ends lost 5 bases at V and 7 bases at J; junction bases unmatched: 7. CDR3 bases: TGTGCCAGCAGTCCGGGACAGGGAGGAAATACGCAGTATTTT. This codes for CASSPGQGGNTQYF.

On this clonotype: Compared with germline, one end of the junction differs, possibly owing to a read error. The chain's CDR3 is CASSLVQGSNTEALF. The CDR3 DNA reads as TGCGCCAGCAGCTTGGTTCAGGGGAGTAACACTGAAGCTCTCTTT. The chain joins TRBV5-1 to TRBJ1-1, with D tentatively TRBD1 (6 bases). CDR1 and CDR2 from the germline V gene are SGHRS and YFSETQ. CDR3 size: 15 residues.

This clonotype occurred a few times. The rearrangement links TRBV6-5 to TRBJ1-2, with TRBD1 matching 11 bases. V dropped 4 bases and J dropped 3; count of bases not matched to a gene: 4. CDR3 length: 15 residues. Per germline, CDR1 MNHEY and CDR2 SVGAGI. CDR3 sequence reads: CASSWGQGGDYGYTF. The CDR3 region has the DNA TGTGCCAGCAGTTGGGGACAGGGGGGAGACTATGGCTACACCTTC.

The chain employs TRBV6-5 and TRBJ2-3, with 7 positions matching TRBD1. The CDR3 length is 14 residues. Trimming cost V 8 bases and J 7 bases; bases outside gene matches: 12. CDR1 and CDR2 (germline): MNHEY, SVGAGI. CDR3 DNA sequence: TGTGCCAGCGGGCCGGGACAGACTTGGAATACGCAGTATTTT. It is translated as CASGPGQTWNTQYF.

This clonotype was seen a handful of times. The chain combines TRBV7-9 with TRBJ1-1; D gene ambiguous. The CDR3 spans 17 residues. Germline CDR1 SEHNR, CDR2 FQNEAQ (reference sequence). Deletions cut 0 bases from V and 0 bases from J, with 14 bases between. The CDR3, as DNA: TGTGCCAGCAGCTTAGCCCCCCCAGCCTTTATGAACACTGAAGCTTTCTTT. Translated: CASSLAPPAFMNTEAFF.

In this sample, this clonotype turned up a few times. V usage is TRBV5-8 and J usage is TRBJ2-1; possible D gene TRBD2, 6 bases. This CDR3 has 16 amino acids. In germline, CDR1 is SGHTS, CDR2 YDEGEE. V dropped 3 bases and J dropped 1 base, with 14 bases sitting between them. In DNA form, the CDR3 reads TGTGCCAGCAGCTCTTTCCGGGGGAATTCCTACAATGAGCAGTTCTTC. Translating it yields CASSSFRGNSYNEQFF.

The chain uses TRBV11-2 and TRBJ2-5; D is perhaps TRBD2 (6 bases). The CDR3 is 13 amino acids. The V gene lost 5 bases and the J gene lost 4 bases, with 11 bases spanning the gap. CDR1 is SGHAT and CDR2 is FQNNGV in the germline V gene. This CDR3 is CASSPGGSETQYF. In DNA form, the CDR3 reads TGTGCCAGCAGCCCTGGGGGGTCAGAGACCCAGTACTTC.

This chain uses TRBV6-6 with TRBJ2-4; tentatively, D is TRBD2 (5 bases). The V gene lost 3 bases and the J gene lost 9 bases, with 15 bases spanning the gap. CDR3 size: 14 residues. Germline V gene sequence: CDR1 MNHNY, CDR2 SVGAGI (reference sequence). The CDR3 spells CASSYGSVRGIQYF. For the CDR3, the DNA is TGTGCCAGCAGTTATGGGAGTGTCCGGGGCATTCAGTACTTC.

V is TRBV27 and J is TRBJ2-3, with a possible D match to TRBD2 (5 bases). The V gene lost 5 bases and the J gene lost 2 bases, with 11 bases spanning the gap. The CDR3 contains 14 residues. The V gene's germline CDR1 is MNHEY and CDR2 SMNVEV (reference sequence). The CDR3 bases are TGTGCCAGCAGTCCGACGAGGGTCACAGATACGCAGTATTTT. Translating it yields CASSPTRVTDTQYF.

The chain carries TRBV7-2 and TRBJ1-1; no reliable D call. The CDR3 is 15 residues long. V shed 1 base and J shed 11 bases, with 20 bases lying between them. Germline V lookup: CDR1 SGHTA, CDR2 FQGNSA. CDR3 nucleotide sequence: TGTGCCAGCAGCTTAGAGGCTACTTTGGGCATGGGGGCTTTCTTT. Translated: CASSLEATLGMGAFF. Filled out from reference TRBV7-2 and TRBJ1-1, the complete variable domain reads GAGVSQSPSNKVTEKGKDVELRCDPISGHTALYWYRQSLGQGLEFLIYFQGNSAPDKSGLPSDRFSAERTGGSVSTLTIQRTQQEDSAVYLCASSLEATLGMGAFFGQGTRLTVV.

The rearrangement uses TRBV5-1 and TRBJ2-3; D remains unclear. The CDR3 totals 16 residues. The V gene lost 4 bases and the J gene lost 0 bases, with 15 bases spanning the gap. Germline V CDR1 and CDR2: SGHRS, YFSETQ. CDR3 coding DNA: TGCGCCAGCAGCCCCGAAGGGCGGTCTAGCACAGATACGCAGTATTTT. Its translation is CASSPEGRSSTDTQYF.

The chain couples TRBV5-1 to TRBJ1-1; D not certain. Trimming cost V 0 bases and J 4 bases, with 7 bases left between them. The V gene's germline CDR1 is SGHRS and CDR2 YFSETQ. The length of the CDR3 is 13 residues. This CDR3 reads CASSLGVSTEAFF. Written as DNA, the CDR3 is TGCGCCAGCAGCTTGGGGGTGTCCACTGAAGCTTTCTTT.

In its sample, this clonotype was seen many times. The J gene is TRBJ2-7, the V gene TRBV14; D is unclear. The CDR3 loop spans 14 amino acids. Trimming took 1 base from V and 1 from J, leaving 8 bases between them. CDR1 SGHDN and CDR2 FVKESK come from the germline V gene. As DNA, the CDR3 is TGTGCCAGCAGCCAAGTGGGCAGATCCTACGAGCAGTACTTC. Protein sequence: CASSQVGRSYEQYF.

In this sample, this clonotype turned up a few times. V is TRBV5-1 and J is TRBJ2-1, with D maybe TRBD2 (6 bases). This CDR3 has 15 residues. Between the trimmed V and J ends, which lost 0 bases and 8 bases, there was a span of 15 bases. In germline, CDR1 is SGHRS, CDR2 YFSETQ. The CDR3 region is CASSLAGEAIDEQFF. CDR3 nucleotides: TGCGCCAGCAGCTTGGCCGGGGAGGCTATAGATGAGCAGTTCTTC.

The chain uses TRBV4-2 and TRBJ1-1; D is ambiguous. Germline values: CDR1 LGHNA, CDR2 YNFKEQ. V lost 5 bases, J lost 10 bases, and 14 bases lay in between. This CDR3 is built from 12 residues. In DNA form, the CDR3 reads TGTGCCAGCAGCTCTCGAGAGGGTCGAGCTTTCTTT. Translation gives CASSSREGRAFF.

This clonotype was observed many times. The CDR3 protein is CASSSFPNSRIEKLFF. The CDR3 bases are TGTGCCAGCAGCTCCTTCCCTAATTCGAGAATTGAAAAACTGTTTTTT. This chain joins TRBV7-2 and TRBJ1-4; D call uncertain. CDR3 length equals 16 residues. Germline lookup yields CDR1 SGHTA and CDR2 FQGNSA. Between the trimmed V and J ends, which lost 4 bases and 7 bases, there was a span of 19 bases. The entire variable domain, with the rest obtained from reference TRBV7-2 and TRBJ1-4, is as follows: GAGVSQSPSNKVTEKGKDVELRCDPISGHTALYWYRQSLGQGLEFLIYFQGNSAPDKSGLPSDRFSAERTGGSVSTLTIQRTQQEDSAVYLCASSSFPNSRIEKLFFGSGTQLSVL.

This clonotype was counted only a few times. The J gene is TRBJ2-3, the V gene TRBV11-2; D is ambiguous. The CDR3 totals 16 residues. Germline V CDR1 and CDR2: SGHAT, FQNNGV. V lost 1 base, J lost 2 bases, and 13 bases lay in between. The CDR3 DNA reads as TGTGCCAGCAGCTTAGGAGGTTCCCGGCACACAGATACGCAGTATTTT. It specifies CASSLGGSRHTDTQYF.

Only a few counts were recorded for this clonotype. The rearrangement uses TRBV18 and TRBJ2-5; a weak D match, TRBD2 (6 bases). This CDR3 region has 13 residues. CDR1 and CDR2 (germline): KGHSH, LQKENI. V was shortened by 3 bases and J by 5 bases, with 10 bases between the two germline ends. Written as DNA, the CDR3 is TGTGCCAGCTCACCGGGGGGTGCTGAGACCCAGTACTTC. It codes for CASSPGGAETQYF. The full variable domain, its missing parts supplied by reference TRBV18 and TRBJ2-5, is NAGVMQNPRHLVRRRGQEARLRCSPMKGHSHVYWYRQLPEEGLKFMVYLQKENIIDESGMPKERFSAEFPKEGPSILRIQQVVRGDSAAYFCASSPGGAETQYFGPGTRLLVL.

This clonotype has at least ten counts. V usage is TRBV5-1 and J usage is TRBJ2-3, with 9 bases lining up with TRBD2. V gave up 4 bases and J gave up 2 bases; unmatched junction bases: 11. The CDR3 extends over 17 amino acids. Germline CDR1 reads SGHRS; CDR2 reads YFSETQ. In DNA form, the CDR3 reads TGCGCCAGCAGCCGGGGACTAGCTGGGCCCCCCACAGATACGCAGTATTTT. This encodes CASSRGLAGPPTDTQYF.

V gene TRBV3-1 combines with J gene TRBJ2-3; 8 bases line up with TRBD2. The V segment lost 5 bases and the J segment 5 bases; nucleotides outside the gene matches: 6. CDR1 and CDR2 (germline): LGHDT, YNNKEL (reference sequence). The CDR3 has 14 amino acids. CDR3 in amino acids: CASSKRGGEDTQYF. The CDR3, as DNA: TGTGCCAGCAGCAAACGGGGGGGCGAAGATACGCAGTATTTT.

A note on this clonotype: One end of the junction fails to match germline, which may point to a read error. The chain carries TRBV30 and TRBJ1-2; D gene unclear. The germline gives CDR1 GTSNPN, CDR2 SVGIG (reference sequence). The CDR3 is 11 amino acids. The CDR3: CAWSGNYGYTF. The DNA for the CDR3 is TGTGCCTGGAGTGGAAACTACGGCTACACCTTC. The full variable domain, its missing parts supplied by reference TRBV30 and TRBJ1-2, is SQTIHQWPATLVQPVGSPLSLECTVEGTSNPNLYWYRQAAGRGLQLLFYSVGIGQISSEVPQNLSASRPQDRQFILSSKKLLLSDSGFYLCAWSGNYGYTFGSGTRLTVV.

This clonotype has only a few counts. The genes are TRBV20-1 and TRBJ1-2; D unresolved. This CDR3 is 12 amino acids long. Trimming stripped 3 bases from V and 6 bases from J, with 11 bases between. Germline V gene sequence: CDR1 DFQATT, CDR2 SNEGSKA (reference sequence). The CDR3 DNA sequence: TGCAGTGCTAGTCTCGGCCAAGATGGCTACACCTTC. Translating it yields CSASLGQDGYTF.

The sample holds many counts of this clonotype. The CDR3 loop reads CASSLGPSGGNEQFF. In DNA form, the CDR3 reads TGTGCCAGCAGCTTAGGTCCTAGCGGGGGTAATGAGCAGTTCTTC. The rearrangement links TRBV7-6 to TRBJ2-1, with 10 bases aligning to TRBD2. This CDR3 comprises 15 residues. J gave up 7 bases and V 1 base, and 4 bases lay outside the gene matches. Germline-derived CDR1 and CDR2 are SGHVS and FNYEAQ.

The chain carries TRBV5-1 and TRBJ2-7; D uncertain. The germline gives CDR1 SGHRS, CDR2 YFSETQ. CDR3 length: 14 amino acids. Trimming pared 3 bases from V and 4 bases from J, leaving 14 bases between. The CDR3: CASSSTIPTYEQYF. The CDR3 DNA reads TGCGCCAGCAGCTCGACAATACCTACTTACGAGCAGTACTTC.

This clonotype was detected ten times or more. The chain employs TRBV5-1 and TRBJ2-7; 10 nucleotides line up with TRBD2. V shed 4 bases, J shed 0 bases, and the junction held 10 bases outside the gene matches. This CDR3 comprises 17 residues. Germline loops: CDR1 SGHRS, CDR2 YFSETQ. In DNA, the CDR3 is TGCGCCAGCAGCATAACCTTAGCGGGGGGCAGCTCCTACGAGCAGTACTTC. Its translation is CASSITLAGGSSYEQYF.

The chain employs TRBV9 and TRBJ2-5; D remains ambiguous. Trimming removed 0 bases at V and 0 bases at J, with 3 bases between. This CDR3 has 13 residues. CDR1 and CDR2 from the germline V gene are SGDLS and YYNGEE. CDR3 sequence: CASSVGNQETQYF. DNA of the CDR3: TGTGCCAGCAGCGTAGGGAACCAAGAGACCCAGTACTTC.

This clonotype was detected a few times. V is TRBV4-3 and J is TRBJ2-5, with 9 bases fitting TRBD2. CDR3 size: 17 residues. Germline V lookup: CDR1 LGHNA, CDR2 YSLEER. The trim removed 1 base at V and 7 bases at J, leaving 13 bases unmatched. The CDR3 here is CASSQVTQRGVAGTQYF. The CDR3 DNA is TGCGCCAGCAGCCAAGTTACTCAGCGGGGGGTCGCGGGGACCCAGTACTTC.

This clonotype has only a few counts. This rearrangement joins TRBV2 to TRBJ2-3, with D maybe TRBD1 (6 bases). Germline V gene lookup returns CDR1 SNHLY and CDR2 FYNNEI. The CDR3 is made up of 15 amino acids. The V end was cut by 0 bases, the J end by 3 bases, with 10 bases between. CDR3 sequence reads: CASSEATRGTDTQYF. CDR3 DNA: TGTGCCAGCAGTGAAGCCACCAGGGGAACAGATACGCAGTATTTT.

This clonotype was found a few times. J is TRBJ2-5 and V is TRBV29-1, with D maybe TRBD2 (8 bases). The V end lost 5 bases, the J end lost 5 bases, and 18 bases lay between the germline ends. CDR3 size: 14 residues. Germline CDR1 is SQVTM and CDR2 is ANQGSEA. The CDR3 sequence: CSVKGAGGYETQYF. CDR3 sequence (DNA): TGCAGCGTTAAGGGGGCGGGGGGATATGAGACCCAGTACTTC.

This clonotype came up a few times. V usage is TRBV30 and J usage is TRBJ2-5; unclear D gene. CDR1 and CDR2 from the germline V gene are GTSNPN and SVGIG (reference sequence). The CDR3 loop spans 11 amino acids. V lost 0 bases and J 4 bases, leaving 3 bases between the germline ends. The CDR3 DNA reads TGTGCCTGGAGTGTTGGAGAGACCCAGTACTTC. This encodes CAWSVGETQYF.